These 13 T cell receptor beta chains were all obtained from the same sample, sequenced in a study of blood T cell repertoires in COVID-19. Sequencing used immunoSEQ multiplex PCR; TCRdb keeps in-frame clones, though not all of them. This sample has 150,000 to 200,000 clones, with 80% to 90% found just once. Sequenced: peripheral blood. These receptors were taken from a man between 18 and 35 years old with active or convalescent COVID-19.

This rearrangement joins TRBV5-1 to TRBJ1-1; D ambiguous. Trimming shortened V by 3 bases and J by 5 bases, and 11 bases separated the two germline ends. The germline V gene has CDR1 SGHRS and CDR2 YFSETQ. The CDR3 runs to 13 residues. The CDR3 region is CASSSNTETEAFF. The CDR3 bases are TGCGCCAGCAGCTCAAATACAGAGACTGAAGCTTTCTTT.

This chain links TRBV6-5 with TRBJ1-3; maybe TRBD1 (6 bases). Deletions cut 0 bases from V and 0 bases from J, with 9 bases between. The CDR3 is 16 amino acids. Germline CDR1 is MNHEY and CDR2 is SVGAGI. The CDR3 DNA reads TGTGCCAGCAGTTACTCGACAGGAGCCTCTGGAAACACCATATATTTT. Protein product: CASSYSTGASGNTIYF.

The genes are TRBV12-3 or TRBV12-4 and TRBJ2-1; no reliable D call. V lost 5 bases and J lost 3, with 8 bases in between. The CDR3 spans 13 residues. CDR3 bases: TGTGCCAGCAGTACAACAAACTACAATGAGCAGTTCTTC. Translated: CASSTTNYNEQFF.

Only a few counts were recorded for this clone. The chain recombines TRBV5-1 with TRBJ1-1; 7 bases match TRBD1. The CDR3 runs 14 residues. The germline V gene encodes CDR1 SGHRS and CDR2 YFSETQ. J was trimmed by 7 bases and V by 3 bases; bases with no gene match: 9. For the CDR3, the DNA is TGCGCCAGCAGCTGGCAGACAGGGAATAATGAAGCTTTCTTT. It specifies CASSWQTGNNEAFF.

The gene calls are TRBV15 and TRBJ1-6, with 8 bases lining up with TRBD1. This CDR3 has 15 residues. Trimming at V came to 5 bases and at J to 7 bases, leaving 7 bases not matched to a gene. Germline-derived CDR1 and CDR2 are LNHNV and YYDKDF (reference sequence). CDR3 nucleotide sequence: TGTGCCACCAGCTCAAAGACAGGGGTAAATTCACCCCTCCACTTT. Translation: CATSSKTGVNSPLHF.

This rearrangement joins TRBV27 to TRBJ1-5, with 8 bases that match TRBD1. The CDR3 runs 16 residues. Germline CDR1 and CDR2: MNHEY and SMNVEV (reference sequence). Trimming cost V 5 bases and J 2 bases; bases outside gene matches: 8. The CDR3 bases are TGTGCCAGCAGTCCCAGGACAGGGCTGGGCAATCAGCCCCAGCATTTT. Translating it yields CASSPRTGLGNQPQHF.

The V call is TRBV24-1, the J call TRBJ1-5, with D possibly being TRBD1 (6 bases). Germline V gene data show CDR1 as KGHDR and CDR2 as SFDVKD. The CDR3 spans 16 residues. The V and J ends lost 3 bases and 3 bases respectively, with 14 bases between them. CDR3 sequence reads: CATSDPAGGPNQPQHF. CDR3 DNA sequence: TGTGCCACCAGTGATCCAGCGGGGGGCCCCAATCAGCCCCAGCATTTT.

The chain combines TRBV18 with TRBJ2-7; 7 bases are shared with TRBD1. Unmatched junction bases numbered 11, after V lost 5 bases and J lost 4 bases. The germline CDR1 and CDR2 sequences are KGHSH and LQKENI. This CDR3 is built from 15 residues. The chain's CDR3 is CASSSSTEGAYEQYF. The CDR3 nucleotides read TGTGCCAGCTCATCCTCAACTGAGGGGGCGTACGAGCAGTACTTC.

The V gene is TRBV29-1, the J gene TRBJ2-5; 9 bases are shared with TRBD1. The CDR3 runs 15 residues. The V segment lost 7 bases and the J segment 5 bases; nucleotides outside the gene matches: 14. Germline CDR1 and CDR2: SQVTM and ANQGSEA. CDR3 loop: CSEVGWTGEFETQYF. CDR3 nucleotide sequence: TGCAGCGAAGTAGGTTGGACAGGGGAGTTTGAGACCCAGTACTTC.

The chain combines TRBV5-8 with TRBJ2-7; TRBD2 aligns across 8 bases. CDR1 SGHTS and CDR2 YDEGEE come from the germline V gene. There are 15 residues in the CDR3. The ends lost 1 base at V and 0 bases at J; junction bases unmatched: 3. CDR3: CASSLIAGPSYEQYF. In DNA, the CDR3 is TGTGCCAGCAGCTTGATAGCGGGGCCCTCCTACGAGCAGTACTTC.

The rearrangement uses TRBV10-3 and TRBJ1-2; weak D call: TRBD1 (5 bases). Trimming cost V 2 bases and J 14 bases, with 15 bases left between them. The CDR3 sequence is 12 residues long. In germline, CDR1 is ENHRY, CDR2 SYGVKD. The CDR3 spells CAISENTGIGTF. The CDR3 coding sequence is TGTGCCATCAGTGAGAATACAGGTATCGGGACCTTC.

This clone was counted once. The genes are TRBV7-2 and TRBJ2-1; D perhaps matches TRBD1 (5 bases). Germline assignment: CDR1 SGHTA and CDR2 FQGNSA. The CDR3 covers 15 residues. V was shortened by 5 bases and J by 3 bases, with 14 bases between the two germline ends. The CDR3 DNA reads TGTGCCAGCAGCGCTGGACATCCAGACTACAATGAGCAGTTCTTC. It is translated as CASSAGHPDYNEQFF.

This rearrangement joins TRBV29-1 to TRBJ2-1, with D possibly matching TRBD1 (6 bases). CDR3 length: 12 amino acids. Trimming left V 5 bases short and J 6 bases short, with 11 bases between. Germline-derived CDR1 and CDR2 are SQVTM and ANQGSEA. CDR3 nucleotides: TGCAGCGTTTCCAGGGGTAGCAATGAGCAGTTCTTC. It encodes CSVSRGSNEQFF.